This T cell receptor beta chain appears in the sequencing data of a study of blood T cell repertoires in COVID-19. Overall study context: Specimens from acute and convalescent COVID-19 originated in the United States, Italy and Spain.

Germline CDR1 and CDR2: LNHDA and SQIVND (reference sequence). V was clipped by 5 bases and J by 7 bases, with 9 bases between them. CDR3 length: 13 residues. In the original analysis: By means of reference gene primer amplification, nucleated cell counts were estimated. The data were produced by immunoSEQ multiplex PCR, yet TCRdb's version contains in-frame clones alone and is incomplete. V, J and clone size are taken as reported in that table, and D and trimming were inferred from the DNA itself. The table lists roughly 64,000 clones, approximately 86% of them singletons, with roughly 1.2% in the top ten.

Sequenced material: peripheral blood. The clonotype was recovered from a man aged 35 to 55 with acute or convalescent COVID-19. The rearrangement links TRBV19 to TRBJ1-6; D is perhaps TRBD1 (6 bases). CDR3 loop: CASSHRENSPLHF. CDR3 sequence (DNA): TGTGCCAGTAGTCACAGGGAGAATTCACCCCTCCACTTT. The full variable domain, its missing parts supplied by reference TRBV19 and TRBJ1-6, is DGGITQSPKYLFRKEGQNVTLSCEQNLNHDAMYWYRQDPGQGLRLIYYSQIVNDFQKGDIAEGYSVSREKKESFPLTVTSAQKNPTAFYLCASSHRENSPLHFGNGTRLTVT.